This T cell receptor (beta chain) is from a study of shared clonotypes between healthy human individuals. Study at large: Three plates were used per donor for CD4 naive, three for CD4 memory, two for CD8 naive and one for CD8 memory.

Clones were sequenced by immunoSEQ multiplex PCR, and TCRdb holds only the in-frame ones, with some missing. This repertoire shows about 980,000 clones, approximately 80% found once; its top ten account for approximately 1.5%. This CDR3 contains 13 residues. Germline V lookup: CDR1 MNHNS, CDR2 SASEGT. V was clipped by 2 bases and J by 7 bases, with 6 bases between them. The material sequenced was memory CD4+ T cells sorted from blood. Subset denoted: CD45RA-negative fraction. This sequence originates from a man in his late teens or twenties in good health. V usage is TRBV6-1 and J usage is TRBJ1-6; tentative D call: TRBD1 (5 bases). CDR3 nucleotides: TGTGCCAGCAGTGAAAGACAGAATTCACCCCTCCACTTT. This codes for CASSERQNSPLHF.